The TCR beta chain under discussion was sequenced for a study of blood T cells in healthy people across ages. It was with a sample-barcoded 5' primer and a J-beta primer mix that a second PCR of roughly 7 to 12 cycles was run. TCRdb reprocessed the 5' RACE reads with MiXCR, giving one entry per CDR3 protein. This sample has approximately 1.5 million distinct CDR3 sequences, with 40% to 45% found just once. The V gene lost 2 bases and the J gene lost 4 bases, with 11 bases spanning the gap. The CDR3 consists of 14 residues. The germline gives CDR1 MGHDK, CDR2 SYGVNS. A minimum of 7 million PBMCs was isolated per sample. A note on this clonotype: Its cognate antigen is unknown.

Findings of the study overall: Long-lived donors exceeded aged donors in naive CD4+ cells and diversity. Observed TCR beta diversity showed a strong correlation with the percentage of naive T cells as measured by flow cytometry. Per million T cells, the diversity of TCR beta decreased roughly linearly as age advanced.

The receptor comes from a woman under 30 in good health. The specimen was blood. The V gene is TRBV25-1, the J gene TRBJ1-2; D gene unclear. This chain's CDR3 is CASSEGEGIYGYTF. The CDR3 bases are TGTGCCAGCAGTGAAGGGGAAGGGATCTATGGCTACACCTTC.